This passage covers 32 T cell receptor beta chains from one sample sequenced in a study of blood T cell repertoires in COVID-19. The table came from immunoSEQ multiplex PCR; TCRdb's copy has only in-frame clones and leaves some out. This sample yields about 370,000 clones, of which more than 70% are seen a single time; approximately 3% belongs to the top ten. The sample consisted of peripheral blood. These TCRs come from a woman aged 25-40 years with COVID-19, enrolled during active disease.

This chain connects TRBV7-2 to TRBJ1-1; a weak D match, TRBD1 (5 bases). CDR3 length equals 13 residues. Germline assignment: CDR1 SGHTA and CDR2 FQGNSA. The V end was cut by 5 bases, the J end by 10 bases, with 17 bases between. Here the CDR3 reads CASSPLGQGRAFF. DNA of the CDR3: TGTGCCAGCAGCCCCTTAGGGCAGGGAAGAGCTTTCTTT. Using reference TRBV7-2 and TRBJ1-1 for the parts outside the CDR3, the full variable domain is GAGVSQSPSNKVTEKGKDVELRCDPISGHTALYWYRQSLGQGLEFLIYFQGNSAPDKSGLPSDRFSAERTGGSVSTLTIQRTQQEDSAVYLCASSPLGQGRAFFGQGTRLTVV.

Here the CDR3 DNA reads TGTGCCAGCAGTTACTCGCGTACCTCTGGAAACACCATATATTTT. Translating it yields CASSYSRTSGNTIYF. The chain recombines TRBV6-5 with TRBJ1-3, with D uncertain. CDR3 length: 15 residues. V shed 0 bases and J shed 0 bases, with 6 bases lying between them. CDR1 is MNHEY and CDR2 is SVGAGI in the germline V gene.

The rearrangement joins TRBV18 to TRBJ2-3; possible D gene TRBD2, 5 bases. The CDR3 runs 14 residues. Between the trimmed V and J ends, which lost 6 bases and 0 bases, there was a span of 10 bases. CDR1 and CDR2 (germline): KGHSH, LQKENI. As DNA, the CDR3 is TGTGCCAGCTCGCGCGGGCGAAGCACAGATACGCAGTATTTT. This encodes CASSRGRSTDTQYF.

The chain is built from TRBV11-2 and TRBJ2-1, with 12 bases aligning to TRBD2. The V segment lost 8 bases and the J segment 6 bases; nucleotides outside the gene matches: 14. The V gene's germline CDR1 is SGHAT and CDR2 FQNNGV. The CDR3 is 17 amino acids. CDR3 sequence reads: CASGRTSGMLQPNEQFF. The CDR3 DNA reads as TGTGCCAGCGGGCGGACTAGCGGGATGTTACAGCCCAATGAGCAGTTCTTC.

The V call is TRBV11-2, the J call TRBJ2-7, with 7 positions matching TRBD2. Per germline, CDR1 SGHAT and CDR2 FQNNGV. V lost 0 bases and J lost 6; bases outside the gene matches: 8. CDR3 length: 15 residues. CDR3 sequence reads: CASSLDLGGVVEQYF. In DNA, the CDR3 is TGTGCCAGCAGCTTAGATCTGGGGGGGGTGGTCGAGCAGTACTTC.

V is TRBV7-9 and J is TRBJ1-1, with D tentatively TRBD1 (6 bases). Trimming pared 5 bases from V and 6 bases from J, leaving 16 bases between. Germline V lookup: CDR1 SEHNR, CDR2 FQNEAQ (reference sequence). This CDR3 is built from 14 residues. CDR3 DNA: TGTGCCAGCAGCCAGAGAGACAGGAGTCCTGAAGCTTTCTTT. Its protein product is CASSQRDRSPEAFF.

The rearrangement joins TRBV7-9 to TRBJ1-2; D not resolved. The CDR3 totals 13 residues. Germline V CDR1 and CDR2: SEHNR, FQNEAQ (reference sequence). Trimming took 3 bases from V and 2 from J, leaving 7 bases between them. CDR3 bases: TGTGCCAGCAGCTTGGCCGGGAACTATGGCTACACCTTC. Encoded protein: CASSLAGNYGYTF.

The chain joins TRBV4-3 to TRBJ2-4, with D perhaps TRBD2 (7 bases). This CDR3 contains 20 residues. V was shortened by 0 bases and J by 0 bases, with 21 bases between the two germline ends. Germline values: CDR1 LGHNA, CDR2 YSLEER. The CDR3 loop reads CASSQEPKGGGRAAKNIQYF. CDR3 nucleotides: TGCGCCAGCAGCCAAGAACCAAAGGGGGGGGGACGGGCAGCCAAAAACATTCAGTACTTC.

J is TRBJ2-3 and V is TRBV7-2, with D possibly TRBD2 on 5 matching bases. This CDR3 has 16 amino acids. Germline CDR1 and CDR2: SGHTA and FQGNSA. Deletions cut 2 bases from V and 1 base from J, with 13 bases between. The CDR3 loop reads CASSLFSGSRTDTQYF. The CDR3 DNA reads as TGTGCCAGCAGCTTATTCAGTGGGAGTCGCACAGATACGCAGTATTTT. Drawing the rest from reference TRBV7-2 and TRBJ2-3, the complete variable domain is GAGVSQSPSNKVTEKGKDVELRCDPISGHTALYWYRQSLGQGLEFLIYFQGNSAPDKSGLPSDRFSAERTGGSVSTLTIQRTQQEDSAVYLCASSLFSGSRTDTQYFGPGTRLTVL.

The genes are TRBV7-9 and TRBJ1-2, with D possibly being TRBD1 (6 bases). CDR3 length: 14 residues. Per the germline V gene, CDR1 is SEHNR and CDR2 is FQNEAQ (reference sequence). V was trimmed by 9 bases and J by 2 bases, leaving 16 bases between them. CDR3 loop: CASYRAGLNYGYTF. In DNA, the CDR3 is TGTGCCAGTTACAGGGCAGGGTTGAACTATGGCTACACCTTC.

The chain employs TRBV6-5 and TRBJ1-3; no clear D gene. The germline V and J ends were trimmed by 6 bases and 3 bases, with 6 bases remaining between them. Germline V gives CDR1 MNHEY, CDR2 SVGAGI. This CDR3 is built from 12 residues. In DNA, the CDR3 is TGTGCCAGCAGCCCCGGTGGAAACACCATATATTTT. Its protein is CASSPGGNTIYF.

The chain carries TRBV12-3 or TRBV12-4 and TRBJ1-5; D is ambiguous. This CDR3 comprises 13 residues. V lost 6 bases to trimming and J lost 0 bases, with 6 bases between them. CDR3 coding DNA: TGTGCCAGCAGCCGCGATAGCAATCAGCCCCAGCATTTT. This codes for CASSRDSNQPQHF.

The CDR3 bases are TGTGCCTGGGGCTCTGGGGGGGCGAGCACAGATACGCAGTATTTT. Amino acids: CAWGSGGASTDTQYF. The V call is TRBV30, the J call TRBJ2-3; D possibly corresponds to TRBD2 (7 bases). This CDR3 is built from 15 residues. Germline CDR1 GTSNPN, CDR2 SVGIG (reference sequence). Trimming left V 5 bases short and J 0 bases short, with 15 bases between.

This chain connects TRBV14 to TRBJ1-1, with D hard to call. This CDR3 contains 14 residues. The germline gives CDR1 SGHDN, CDR2 FVKESK. Trimming removed 1 base at V and 2 bases at J, with 8 bases between. The CDR3 DNA reads as TGTGCCAGCAGCCAAGTCGGGAGTAACACTGAAGCTTTCTTT. It codes for CASSQVGSNTEAFF.

The V and J genes are TRBV10-2 and TRBJ2-2; 14 bases agree with TRBD2. After removal of 2 bases from V and 6 bases from J, the junction contained 5 bases not matched to a gene. Germline CDR1 and CDR2: WSHSY and SAAADI. This CDR3 has 17 residues. CDR3 DNA: TGCGCCAGCAGTGAGAGAAGACTAGCGGGAGGGCCCGGGGAGCTGTTTTTT. Translating it yields CASSERRLAGGPGELFF.

CDR3 loop: CASSQDSGGGLGDIQYF. The DNA of the CDR3 is TGCGCCAGCAGCCAAGATTCAGGGGGCGGGTTGGGGGACATTCAGTACTTC. This chain uses TRBV4-3 with TRBJ2-4, with TRBD1 identical over 8 bases. The V and J ends lost 0 bases and 8 bases, in that order; junction bases with no gene match: 12. The CDR3 spans 17 residues. The germline V gene encodes CDR1 LGHNA and CDR2 YSLEER.

The genes are TRBV6-6 and TRBJ2-7; 9 bases match TRBD1. V was clipped by 5 bases and J by 2 bases; unmatched bases: 7. Germline loops: CDR1 MNHNY, CDR2 SVGAGI (reference sequence). The CDR3 length is 15 residues. The CDR3 loop is CASSPRTGDPYEQYF. In DNA form, the CDR3 reads TGTGCCAGCAGTCCGAGGACAGGGGACCCCTACGAGCAGTACTTC.

The DNA for the CDR3 is TGTGCCATCATGGGGGGGGCGAACACTGAAGCTTTCTTT. It specifies CAIMGGANTEAFF. This chain links TRBV10-3 with TRBJ1-1; D perhaps matches TRBD1 (6 bases). Germline CDR1 reads ENHRY; CDR2 reads SYGVKD. V was pared by 7 bases and J by 1 base, with 10 bases between. The CDR3 extends over 13 amino acids.

J is TRBJ2-5 and V is TRBV6-2 or TRBV6-3; 7 bases agree with TRBD1. Trimming cost V 1 base and J 5 bases; bases outside gene matches: 4. The CDR3 consists of 14 residues. From germline, CDR1 is MNHEY and CDR2 SVGEGT. This chain's CDR3 is CASSYLTGQETQYF. The CDR3 nucleotides read TGTGCCAGCAGTTACTTGACAGGGCAGGAGACCCAGTACTTC.

The chain carries TRBV5-8 and TRBJ2-3; no clear D. V dropped 0 bases and J dropped 1 base, with 9 bases sitting between them. The CDR3 loop spans 15 amino acids. Germline V CDR1 and CDR2: SGHTS, YDEGEE. The CDR3 sequence is CASSLGLRRTDTQYF. The CDR3 DNA reads TGTGCCAGCAGCTTGGGACTGCGCCGCACAGATACGCAGTATTTT.

The gene calls are TRBV4-3 and TRBJ2-3, with D perhaps TRBD2 (5 bases). This CDR3 has 17 amino acids. CDR1 and CDR2 (germline): LGHNA, YSLEER. V was pared by 0 bases and J by 8 bases, with 21 bases between. Written as DNA, the CDR3 is TGCGCCAGCAGCCAAGATGGGATCCGTTTTAGCGCCGGTACGCAGTATTTT. This codes for CASSQDGIRFSAGTQYF.

This clone was detected once. J is TRBJ2-3 and V is TRBV19; TRBD1 agrees at 7 bases. This CDR3 comprises 15 residues. CDR1 and CDR2 from the germline V gene are LNHDA and SQIVND (reference sequence). V lost 3 bases and J lost 6; bases outside the gene matches: 9. This chain's CDR3 is CASSMTLGQADTQYF. CDR3 coding DNA: TGTGCCAGTAGTATGACCCTCGGACAGGCGGATACGCAGTATTTT. The full variable domain, with the rest looked up from reference TRBV19 and TRBJ2-3, is DGGITQSPKYLFRKEGQNVTLSCEQNLNHDAMYWYRQDPGQGLRLIYYSQIVNDFQKGDIAEGYSVSREKKESFPLTVTSAQKNPTAFYLCASSMTLGQADTQYFGPGTRLTVL.

The J gene is TRBJ2-5, the V gene TRBV3-1 (or the pseudogene TRBV3-2); 8 nucleotides match TRBD2. The CDR3 extends over 15 amino acids. The germline CDR1 and CDR2 sequences are LGHDT and YNNKEL (reference sequence). The V gene end was trimmed by 6 bases and the J gene end by 1 base; junction bases not matched to a gene: 7. The CDR3 is CASRYQRGRQETQYF. The CDR3 DNA reads TGTGCCAGCAGGTACCAGCGGGGGCGCCAAGAGACCCAGTACTTC.

This chain uses TRBV19 with TRBJ2-7; tentatively, D is TRBD1 (5 bases). The V gene lost 10 bases and the J gene lost 3 bases, with 16 bases spanning the gap. Germline loops: CDR1 LNHDA, CDR2 SQIVND (reference sequence). The CDR3 covers 13 residues. CDR3 sequence reads: CAKMGPPGYEQYV. CDR3 nucleotide sequence: TGTGCCAAAATGGGGCCTCCGGGCTACGAGCAGTACGTC.

The chain has TRBV7-9 and TRBJ2-4; TRBD2 matches 16 bases. J was trimmed by 6 bases and V by 3 bases; bases with no gene match: 11. The CDR3 covers 19 residues. Germline CDR1 is SEHNR and CDR2 is FQNEAQ (reference sequence). Here the CDR3 DNA reads TGTGCCAGCAGCTTGTCCGGGGGACTAGCGGGAGGGCCAAGAAACATTCAGTACTTC. The encoded protein is CASSLSGGLAGGPRNIQYF.

This chain connects TRBV7-9 to TRBJ2-6; D may be TRBD1 (5 bases). This CDR3 has 15 residues. Looked up from germline, CDR1 is SEHNR and CDR2 is FQNEAQ (reference sequence). V was trimmed by 2 bases and J by 2 bases, leaving 7 bases between them. CDR3 nucleotides: TGTGCCAGCAGCTTATTGGGGCCTGGGGCCAACGTCCTGACTTTC. Its translation is CASSLLGPGANVLTF. Full variable domain (missing parts from reference TRBV7-9 and TRBJ2-6): DTGVSQNPRHKITKRGQNVTFRCDPISEHNRLYWYRQTLGQGPEFLTYFQNEAQLEKSRLLSDRFSAERPKGSFSTLEIQRTEQGDSAMYLCASSLLGPGANVLTFGAGSRLTVL.

V usage is TRBV11-2 and J usage is TRBJ2-7; D possibly corresponds to TRBD1 (6 bases). The germline V gene has CDR1 SGHAT and CDR2 FQNNGV. The CDR3 loop spans 17 amino acids. V dropped 4 bases and J dropped 3 bases, with 22 bases sitting between them. This CDR3 is CASSSGRANRVLYEQYV. DNA for the CDR3: TGTGCCAGCAGCTCTGGAAGGGCAAACAGGGTTCTCTACGAGCAGTACGTC.

This chain joins TRBV5-6 and TRBJ2-1; TRBD2 might be the D (5 bases). This CDR3 comprises 12 residues. CDR1 and CDR2 (germline): SGHDT, YYEEEE. V lost 7 bases to trimming and J lost 0 bases, with 5 bases between them. CDR3 protein: CASAGSYNEQFF. The CDR3 DNA sequence: TGTGCCAGCGCGGGCTCCTACAATGAGCAGTTCTTC. Looking up the rest from reference TRBV5-6 and TRBJ2-1 gives the full variable domain: DAGVTQSPTHLIKTRGQQVTLRCSPKSGHDTVSWYQQALGQGPQFIFQYYEEEERQRGNFPDRFSGHQFPNYSSELNVNALLLGDSALYLCASAGSYNEQFFGPGTRLTVL.

The chain is built from TRBV11-2 and TRBJ1-2; a weak D match, TRBD1 (5 bases). Trimming removed 5 bases at V and 0 bases at J, with 19 bases between. CDR3 size: 17 residues. CDR1 is SGHAT and CDR2 is FQNNGV in the germline V gene. The CDR3 region is CASSRKTGSKANYGYTF. CDR3 DNA sequence: TGTGCCAGCAGCAGAAAAACAGGCAGTAAAGCTAACTATGGCTACACCTTC.

The J gene is TRBJ1-2, the V gene TRBV6-5; D call uncertain. V lost 2 bases and J lost 0, with 4 bases in between. This CDR3 is built from 13 residues. Germline loops: CDR1 MNHEY, CDR2 SVGAGI. The CDR3 is CASSYAPNYGYTF. DNA for the CDR3: TGTGCCAGCAGTTACGCGCCTAACTATGGCTACACCTTC.

The chain links TRBV11-2 to TRBJ2-7; 9 bases line up with TRBD1. J gave up 4 bases and V 3 bases, and 4 bases lay outside the gene matches. Germline V gene sequence: CDR1 SGHAT, CDR2 FQNNGV. The CDR3 length is 14 residues. The CDR3 region is CASSLRTGAYEQYF. The CDR3 DNA is TGTGCCAGCAGCTTGAGGACAGGGGCATACGAGCAGTACTTC.

This clone was seen many times. The CDR3 loop is CSASSRVQGPDSPLHF. CDR3 nucleotides: TGCAGTGCCAGTTCAAGGGTTCAGGGGCCGGATTCACCCCTCCACTTT. The chain joins TRBV20-1 to TRBJ1-6; D is possibly TRBD1 (6 bases). CDR3 length equals 16 residues. Germline CDR1 DFQATT, CDR2 SNEGSKA (reference sequence). Trimming took 6 bases from V and 8 from J, leaving 23 bases between them.